The 26 T cell receptor beta chains given below trace back to one sample, sequenced in a study of synovial regulatory T cells in juvenile arthritis. Sequenced by immunoSEQ multiplex PCR; TCRdb stores in-frame clones only, minus some. This listing includes 6,000 to 8,000 clones. Material for sequencing was Treg cells from blood. Subset described: remaining (HLA-DR-negative) circulating blood Treg cells. These receptors were taken from a donor aged 2-30 years with juvenile idiopathic arthritis.

The chain carries TRBV6-6 and TRBJ2-3; the TRBD1 assignment by TCRdb is unverifiable without DNA. The CDR3 consists of 15 residues. The entry carries no DNA sequence. CDR1 is MNHNY and CDR2 is SVGAGI in the germline V gene (reference sequence). CDR3 residues: CASSDRDRGPDTQYF.

The J gene is TRBJ2-1, the V gene TRBV7-6; absent DNA, TCRdb's TRBD2 call cannot be checked. The germline V gene encodes CDR1 SGHVS and CDR2 FNYEAQ. The CDR3 runs 16 residues. No DNA is given. CDR3 in amino acids: CASSPIRGYSYNEQFF.

Here the CDR3 reads CASSPWYEQFF. This rearrangement joins TRBV7-9 to TRBJ2-1. From germline, CDR1 is SEHNR and CDR2 FQNEAQ (reference sequence). The CDR3 extends over 11 amino acids. This entry has no DNA.

The chain combines TRBV19 with TRBJ1-5; there is no DNA to check the TCRdb D call of TRBD1. The CDR3 sequence is 12 residues long. This entry has no DNA. Germline values: CDR1 LNHDA, CDR2 SQIVND (reference sequence). The CDR3 sequence is CASSVQGGPQHF.

This rearrangement joins TRBV5-1 to TRBJ2-2. From germline, CDR1 is SGHRS and CDR2 YFSETQ. The CDR3 is 14 amino acids. DNA for this receptor is not on file. The CDR3 loop is CASSLTNHPGELFF.

V and J are TRBV5-1 and TRBJ2-1; TCRdb outputs TRBD1, but without DNA this stays unchecked. Germline V gene sequence: CDR1 SGHRS, CDR2 YFSETQ. There are 15 residues in the CDR3. DNA is not on record. The CDR3 spells CASSLVYRDFNEQFF.

The chain is built from TRBV5-6 and TRBJ2-1; TCRdb gives TRBD2 as the D gene, but with no DNA this cannot be confirmed. The germline V gene has CDR1 SGHDT and CDR2 YYEEEE. CDR3 length: 14 residues. No DNA has been recorded. CDR3: CASSLAKVGGEQFF. Complete variable domain (other parts from reference TRBV5-6 and TRBJ2-1): DAGVTQSPTHLIKTRGQQVTLRCSPKSGHDTVSWYQQALGQGPQFIFQYYEEEERQRGNFPDRFSGHQFPNYSSELNVNALLLGDSALYLCASSLAKVGGEQFFGPGTRLTVL.

V is TRBV18 and J is TRBJ2-1; TCRdb reports TRBD2, a call that lacks DNA to check it against. The CDR3 runs 13 residues. The nucleotide record is missing. The germline gives CDR1 KGHSH, CDR2 LQKENI. CDR3 sequence reads: CASSPVESITRFF.

The chain uses TRBV5-1 and TRBJ1-4. Germline loops: CDR1 SGHRS, CDR2 YFSETQ. The CDR3 has 15 residues. DNA is not recorded here. This CDR3 reads CASSLGFLADEKLFF.

The chain employs TRBV5-1 and TRBJ2-7; TCRdb lists TRBD2, though no DNA is available to test this call. Per the germline V gene, CDR1 is SGHRS and CDR2 is YFSETQ. There are 14 residues in the CDR3. Only the protein is available. This CDR3 is CASSLASGTYEQYF.

The chain uses TRBV11-2 and TRBJ2-1. The CDR3 runs to 14 residues. There is no recorded DNA. CDR1 is SGHAT, CDR2 FQNNGV, per germline. CDR3 residues: CASSLPSLGNEQFF.

This chain joins TRBV7-9 and TRBJ2-3; TCRdb's D call of TRBD2 is untestable without DNA. The germline gives CDR1 SEHNR, CDR2 FQNEAQ (reference sequence). This CDR3 comprises 18 residues. Only the protein sequence is given. CDR3 region: CASSEKWEGSSSADTQYF.

The chain joins TRBV18 to TRBJ1-1; absent DNA, TCRdb's TRBD1 call cannot be checked. In germline, CDR1 is KGHSH, CDR2 LQKENI. CDR3 length: 14 amino acids. The record lacks a DNA sequence. The CDR3 loop is CASSTTVSNTEAFF.

The chain combines TRBV14 with TRBJ1-1; TCRdb picks TRBD1, but there is no DNA to check that call. Germline V gene lookup returns CDR1 SGHDN and CDR2 FVKESK. The CDR3 covers 13 residues. No DNA is given. This CDR3 reads CASSSGKGSEAFF.

The chain couples TRBV5-6 to TRBJ2-5. This CDR3 comprises 16 residues. The DNA sequence is not available. Germline V gene lookup returns CDR1 SGHDT and CDR2 YYEEEE. The CDR3 sequence is CASSWGPLGPQETQYF.

The rearrangement links TRBV28 to TRBJ2-7; there is no DNA to check the TCRdb D call of TRBD1. The CDR3 length is 13 residues. The DNA sequence is not available. Germline CDR1 and CDR2: MDHEN and SYDVKM. This CDR3 reads CASSLQGSYEQYF. The full variable domain, with the rest looked up from reference TRBV28 and TRBJ2-7, is DVKVTQSSRYLVKRTGEKVFLECVQDMDHENMFWYRQDPGLGLRLIYFSYDVKMKEKGDIPEGYSVSREKKERFSLILESASTNQTSMYLCASSLQGSYEQYFGPGTRLTVT.

The chain links TRBV7-2 to TRBJ1-6. This CDR3 is built from 16 residues. No DNA is given. The germline CDR1 and CDR2 sequences are SGHTA and FQGNSA. This chain's CDR3 is CASSLSSVVVNSPLHF.

This rearrangement joins TRBV29-1 to TRBJ2-2; TCRdb gives TRBD1 as the D gene, but with no DNA this cannot be confirmed. The CDR3 loop spans 14 amino acids. No DNA sequence is on record. The germline V gene encodes CDR1 SQVTM and CDR2 ANQGSEA. The CDR3 here is CSVTGTGYTGELFF.

The chain uses TRBV12-5 and TRBJ1-1; TCRdb calls TRBD1, which cannot be checked without DNA. The CDR3 runs 17 residues. No DNA was logged. Germline V gene sequence: CDR1 LGHNT, CDR2 FRNRAP. CDR3 residues: CASGLDPGGAPSTEAFF.

V and J are TRBV28 and TRBJ2-6; TCRdb's D call, TRBD1, is unchecked because there is no DNA. Germline V gene lookup returns CDR1 MDHEN and CDR2 SYDVKM. This CDR3 contains 18 residues. No DNA sequence was recorded. Here the CDR3 reads CASSDGRLTQSRANVLTF.

V gene TRBV28 combines with J gene TRBJ1-1. The CDR3 is made up of 13 amino acids. No nucleotide data were recorded. Germline V gives CDR1 MDHEN, CDR2 SYDVKM. The CDR3 sequence is CASSRPSNTEAFF. The entire variable domain, with the rest obtained from reference TRBV28 and TRBJ1-1, is as follows: DVKVTQSSRYLVKRTGEKVFLECVQDMDHENMFWYRQDPGLGLRLIYFSYDVKMKEKGDIPEGYSVSREKKERFSLILESASTNQTSMYLCASSRPSNTEAFFGQGTRLTVV.

J is TRBJ1-1 and V is TRBV7-8; the D call of TRBD1 rests on TCRdb alone, since no DNA is present to check it. CDR1 SGHVS and CDR2 FQNEAQ come from the germline V gene. The CDR3 is made up of 13 amino acids. A DNA sequence was not provided. The CDR3 is CASSFRGRARAFF.

The J gene is TRBJ2-7, the V gene TRBV7-8; checking the TCRdb D call of TRBD2 is not possible without DNA. This CDR3 contains 17 residues. Only the protein is available. From germline, CDR1 is SGHVS and CDR2 FQNEAQ. CDR3: CASSLTRGTDSSYEQYF.

The chain uses TRBV4-1 and TRBJ1-2. CDR3 length: 16 residues. DNA is not recorded here. Germline values: CDR1 MGHRA, CDR2 YSYEKL. Here the CDR3 reads CASSQDIWSVNYGYTF.

The CDR3 loop reads CASRVLGGDEKLFF. J is TRBJ1-4 and V is TRBV28. CDR3 size: 14 residues. The DNA is unrecorded. Germline V gene sequence: CDR1 MDHEN, CDR2 SYDVKM. Variable domain in full (rest from reference TRBV28 and TRBJ1-4): DVKVTQSSRYLVKRTGEKVFLECVQDMDHENMFWYRQDPGLGLRLIYFSYDVKMKEKGDIPEGYSVSREKKERFSLILESASTNQTSMYLCASRVLGGDEKLFFGSGTQLSVL.

Its frequency marks this clone as medium-sized. The CDR3 region is CAWTGGPNQPQHF. The chain uses TRBV30 and TRBJ1-5; TCRdb outputs TRBD1, but without DNA this stays unchecked. In germline, CDR1 is GTSNPN, CDR2 SVGIG (reference sequence). This CDR3 region has 13 residues. No DNA accompanies this entry.